These 15 T cell receptor beta chains originate from one sample sequenced in a study of T cell changes during pregnancy in multiple sclerosis. Profiling relied on immunoSEQ multiplex PCR, and the TCRdb table lists in-frame clones only, not all of them. Among over 50,000 clones listed, approximately 88% were seen once. The input for sequencing was peripheral blood, taken in the first trimester of pregnancy. The receptors shown here come from a female donor with multiple sclerosis, enrolled in a pregnancy study.

The V gene is TRBV2, the J gene TRBJ2-1, with a possible D match to TRBD1 (6 bases). The CDR3 extends over 11 amino acids. Germline-derived CDR1 and CDR2 are SNHLY and FYNNEI. V was shortened by 9 bases and J by 6 bases, with 9 bases between the two germline ends. CDR3 bases: TGTGCCAGTAGACAGGTCAATGAGCAGTTCTTC. Protein sequence: CASRQVNEQFF.

The chain is built from TRBV27 and TRBJ1-3, with D unclear. The CDR3 length is 14 residues. V shed 4 bases and J shed 0 bases, with 7 bases lying between them. Germline V lookup: CDR1 MNHEY, CDR2 SMNVEV (reference sequence). CDR3 sequence: CASSSTSSGNTIYF. The CDR3 DNA is TGTGCCAGCAGTTCCACGAGCTCTGGAAACACCATATATTTT.

The chain uses TRBV5-1 and TRBJ2-2; a weak D match, TRBD2 (5 bases). The CDR3 extends over 14 amino acids. The V gene's germline CDR1 is SGHRS and CDR2 YFSETQ. V shed 4 bases and J shed 7 bases, with 14 bases lying between them. The CDR3, as DNA: TGCGCCAGCAGCACATCCTCTAGCATCGGGGAGCTGTTTTTT. Translated: CASSTSSSIGELFF.

The chain carries TRBV4-3 and TRBJ2-7; 7 nucleotides line up with TRBD2. CDR1 is LGHNA, CDR2 YSLEER, per germline. The V segment lost 4 bases and the J segment 2 bases; nucleotides outside the gene matches: 5. The CDR3 has 14 amino acids. The CDR3 DNA reads as TGCGCCAGCAGCCGAACTAGCGAAACCTACGAGCAGTACTTC. This translates into CASSRTSETYEQYF.

The genes are TRBV19 and TRBJ1-5; the D is unclear. V lost 4 bases, J lost 9 bases, and 13 bases lay in between. CDR3 length equals 13 residues. Germline V gene data show CDR1 as LNHDA and CDR2 as SQIVND (reference sequence). The CDR3 DNA reads TGTGCCAGTAGTAGGGCCATGGCGTCGCCCCAGCATTTT. The encoded protein is CASSRAMASPQHF.

The chain employs TRBV5-1 and TRBJ2-3, with 10 bases aligning to TRBD2. Germline V lookup: CDR1 SGHRS, CDR2 YFSETQ. The CDR3 covers 17 residues. V lost 0 bases, J lost 1 base, and 5 bases stayed unmatched. CDR3 in amino acids: CASSLGVAGGGTDTQYF. CDR3 sequence (DNA): TGCGCCAGCAGCTTGGGCGTAGCGGGAGGCGGCACAGATACGCAGTATTTT.

J is TRBJ2-7 and V is TRBV5-4; TRBD2 might be the D (7 bases). V dropped 1 base and J dropped 7 bases, with 15 bases sitting between them. The CDR3 runs to 14 residues. Germline V CDR1 and CDR2: SGHNT, YYREEE (reference sequence). Written as DNA, the CDR3 is TGTGCCAGCAGCTTGAGACGGGGGGCTGGAGAGCAGTACTTC. It encodes CASSLRRGAGEQYF.

The gene calls are TRBV6-5 and TRBJ1-1; D not resolved. The CDR3 is 13 residues long. V was cut by 0 bases and J by 7 bases, with 9 bases left in between. Germline V lookup: CDR1 MNHEY, CDR2 SVGAGI. CDR3: CASSYSIAVEAFF. The CDR3 DNA reads as TGTGCCAGCAGTTACTCAATCGCAGTTGAAGCTTTCTTT.

This chain connects TRBV6-6 to TRBJ2-1, with 8 bases fitting TRBD1. In germline, CDR1 is MNHNY, CDR2 SVGAGI (reference sequence). The CDR3 covers 16 residues. With V trimmed by 2 bases and J by 4 bases, 7 bases remained unmatched. The CDR3 DNA follows: TGTGCCAGCAGTTACGAGGACAGGGCGGGGTACAATGAGCAGTTCTTC. Translated, it gives CASSYEDRAGYNEQFF.

V and J are TRBV29-1 and TRBJ2-2, with D uncertain. Trimming took off 4 bases at V and 5 bases at J, with 14 bases between the two ends. Germline V gives CDR1 SQVTM, CDR2 ANQGSEA. CDR3 length: 14 residues. The CDR3 spells CSVALTAGTGELFF. The DNA for the CDR3 is TGCAGCGTTGCCTTGACTGCCGGAACCGGGGAGCTGTTTTTT.

V gene TRBV5-4 combines with J gene TRBJ1-1; 8 bases are a match to TRBD1. The CDR3 has 13 amino acids. J was trimmed by 5 bases and V by 2 bases; bases with no gene match: 2. The germline gives CDR1 SGHNT, CDR2 YYREEE (reference sequence). This CDR3 is CASSFTGGTEAFF. Here the CDR3 DNA reads TGTGCCAGCAGCTTTACAGGGGGGACTGAAGCTTTCTTT.

This clone has only one observation. This chain uses TRBV5-6 with TRBJ2-3; TRBD1 aligns across 7 bases. Unmatched junction bases numbered 5, after V lost 2 bases and J lost 2 bases. CDR1 is SGHDT, CDR2 YYEEEE, per germline. The CDR3 extends over 15 amino acids. This CDR3 reads CASSFIDRATDTQYF. The CDR3 DNA follows: TGTGCCAGCAGCTTTATCGACAGGGCCACAGATACGCAGTATTTT. The entire variable domain, with the rest obtained from reference TRBV5-6 and TRBJ2-3, is as follows: DAGVTQSPTHLIKTRGQQVTLRCSPKSGHDTVSWYQQALGQGPQFIFQYYEEEERQRGNFPDRFSGHQFPNYSSELNVNALLLGDSALYLCASSFIDRATDTQYFGPGTRLTVL.

This sequence joins TRBV6-5 and TRBJ2-7; 7 positions match TRBD2. The CDR3 loop spans 14 amino acids. V shed 6 bases and J 4 bases; nucleotides not matched to a gene: 9. Germline V CDR1 and CDR2: MNHEY, SVGAGI. CDR3 amino acids: CASSPGGGGYEQYF. CDR3 bases: TGTGCCAGCAGCCCGGGGGGAGGTGGGTACGAGCAGTACTTC.

The chain uses TRBV7-2 and TRBJ2-1; D is undetermined. The V gene's germline CDR1 is SGHTA and CDR2 FQGNSA. Trimming removed 6 bases from V and 8 bases from J, with 11 bases in between. The CDR3 consists of 12 residues. The CDR3 loop reads CASRRLSYEQFF. In nucleotides, the CDR3 is TGTGCCAGCAGAAGACTGAGCTATGAGCAGTTCTTC.

CDR3: CASSYSPGLTEAFF. The DNA for the CDR3 is TGTGCCAGCAGTTACTCTCCAGGTCTCACTGAAGCTTTCTTT. The rearrangement uses TRBV6-5 and TRBJ1-1; D gene unclear. The CDR3 runs 14 residues. The germline CDR1 and CDR2 sequences are MNHEY and SVGAGI. V lost 0 bases to trimming and J lost 4 bases, with 9 bases between them.